One sample yielded the 27 T cell receptor beta chains listed below, sequenced in a study of OX40 agonist ivuxolimab in advanced cancers. Here immunoSEQ multiplex PCR was the method, and the copy in TCRdb shows in-frame clones only, minus some. The sample records some 76,000 clones, about nine tenths being singletons. This sample comprised CD4+ or CD8+ T cells sorted from blood, obtained in a trial of the OX40 agonist ivuxolimab. The receptors derive from an adult with an advanced solid tumor such as melanoma, head and neck, liver or kidney cancer.

Comment on this clone: Other nucleotide sequences from this sample produce the same CDR3. This sequence joins TRBV28 and TRBJ1-1; no reliable D call. The V end lost 5 bases, the J end lost 0 bases, and 4 bases lay between the germline ends. Germline assignment: CDR1 MDHEN and CDR2 SYDVKM. The CDR3 runs 12 residues. In DNA, the CDR3 is TGTGCCAGCAGTCTACTGAACACTGAAGCTTTCTTT. Translating gives CASSLLNTEAFF.

This clone was seen once. The rearrangement links TRBV10-3 to TRBJ2-6; 7 bases are shared with TRBD2. V lost 2 bases to trimming and J lost 2 bases; unmatched junction nucleotides: 3. Germline V gene data show CDR1 as ENHRY and CDR2 as SYGVKD. This CDR3 has 16 amino acids. The CDR3, as DNA: TGTGCCATCAGTGAGGGGAGGGGAGCTGGGGCCAACGTCCTGACTTTC. Its protein is CAISEGRGAGANVLTF.

The chain links TRBV19 to TRBJ2-6; the D gene is possibly TRBD2 (5 bases). The germline gives CDR1 LNHDA, CDR2 SQIVND (reference sequence). This CDR3 contains 13 residues. The germline V and J ends were trimmed by 8 bases and 2 bases, with 7 bases remaining between them. The CDR3: CASWGAGANVLTF. The CDR3 region has the DNA TGTGCCAGTTGGGGAGCTGGGGCCAACGTCCTGACTTTC.

This clone was observed at least ten times. This chain joins TRBV19 and TRBJ2-7; tentatively, D is TRBD2 (5 bases). The V and J ends lost 5 bases and 4 bases respectively, with 18 bases between them. Germline V lookup: CDR1 LNHDA, CDR2 SQIVND (reference sequence). The CDR3 consists of 15 residues. The CDR3 DNA is TGTGCCAGTAGTCCTAGAGGGCTCGATGGTTACGAGCAGTACTTC. This codes for CASSPRGLDGYEQYF.

This chain connects TRBV9 to TRBJ2-5, with 9 nucleotides matching TRBD2. The J segment lost 4 bases and the V segment lost 0 bases, leaving 4 bases of the junction unmatched. From germline, CDR1 is SGDLS and CDR2 YYNGEE. This CDR3 comprises 15 residues. The CDR3 region is CASSVGGGGGETQYF. CDR3 nucleotides: TGTGCCAGCAGCGTAGGCGGGGGGGGAGGAGAGACCCAGTACTTC.

This clone was seen only once. The gene calls are TRBV9 and TRBJ2-5, with D perhaps TRBD2 (5 bases). The end of the DNA fits TRBJ2-7 better, so the J call may be wrong. CDR3 length equals 14 residues. Per germline, CDR1 SGDLS and CDR2 YYNGEE. CDR3 DNA sequence: TGTGCCAGCAGCAGCCGGGATAACACCTACGAGCAGTACTTC. It specifies CASSSRDNTYEQYF.

V usage is TRBV19 and J usage is TRBJ1-3; D remains ambiguous. Trimming removed 8 bases from V and 4 bases from J, with 15 bases in between. This CDR3 has 14 residues. Germline lookup yields CDR1 LNHDA and CDR2 SQIVND (reference sequence). The CDR3 loop reads CASPDLSEGNTIYF. The CDR3 DNA follows: TGTGCCAGTCCGGACCTCTCGGAGGGAAACACCATATATTTT.

The chain joins TRBV10-3 to TRBJ1-1; 7 positions match TRBD1. Looked up from germline, CDR1 is ENHRY and CDR2 is SYGVKD. The CDR3 has 12 amino acids. With V trimmed by 9 bases and J by 8 bases, 9 bases remained unmatched. The CDR3 bases are TGTGCCATTTCCAGAGACAGGGCCGAAGCTTTCTTT. Translating it yields CAISRDRAEAFF.

V usage is TRBV6-1 and J usage is TRBJ1-3; D ambiguous. The CDR3 covers 16 residues. V dropped 1 base and J dropped 4 bases, with 14 bases sitting between them. Looked up from germline, CDR1 is MNHNS and CDR2 is SASEGT. The CDR3 DNA reads as TGTGCCAGCAGTGAAGAGATTTCCTCGGCGGGAAACACCATATATTTT. Translating it yields CASSEEISSAGNTIYF.

The chain joins TRBV2 to TRBJ1-5; D gene uncertain. The CDR3 length is 15 residues. CDR1 and CDR2 (germline): SNHLY, FYNNEI. Deletions cut 5 bases from V and 0 bases from J, with 11 bases between. CDR3 DNA sequence: TGTGCCAGCAGTTTCATTGGGAGTAGCAATCAGCCCCAGCATTTT. This sequence encodes CASSFIGSSNQPQHF.

The rearrangement links TRBV30 to TRBJ1-2, with 8 bases lining up with TRBD1. This CDR3 is 14 amino acids long. V dropped 4 bases and J dropped 7; count of bases not matched to a gene: 11. CDR1 and CDR2 (germline): GTSNPN, SVGIG (reference sequence). The CDR3 reads CAWIRDRGVSGYTF. Here the CDR3 DNA reads TGTGCCTGGATTCGAGACAGGGGAGTCTCTGGCTACACCTTC. Supplemented by reference TRBV30 and TRBJ1-2, the full variable domain reads SQTIHQWPATLVQPVGSPLSLECTVEGTSNPNLYWYRQAAGRGLQLLFYSVGIGQISSEVPQNLSASRPQDRQFILSSKKLLLSDSGFYLCAWIRDRGVSGYTFGSGTRLTVV.

The chain recombines TRBV7-2 with TRBJ2-7; 12 bases agree with TRBD2. In germline, CDR1 is SGHTA, CDR2 FQGNSA. The CDR3 consists of 15 residues. V gave up 4 bases and J gave up 7 bases; unmatched junction bases: 8. For the CDR3, the DNA is TGTGCCAGCAGCTACCGGCTAGCGGGGGGGCGAGAGCAGTACTTC. This codes for CASSYRLAGGREQYF.

This clone was found once. The chain uses TRBV7-2 and TRBJ2-1, with 9 bases lining up with TRBD1. The trim removed 7 bases at V and 5 bases at J, leaving 9 bases unmatched. The CDR3 length is 15 residues. Germline assignment: CDR1 SGHTA and CDR2 FQGNSA. CDR3 loop: CASTKIGQGHNEQFF. In DNA form, the CDR3 reads TGTGCCAGCACCAAGATAGGACAGGGGCACAATGAGCAGTTCTTC.

The V call is TRBV5-1, the J call TRBJ2-1; D not certain. CDR3 length: 12 residues. The V gene lost 0 bases and the J gene lost 10 bases, with 8 bases spanning the gap. Germline values: CDR1 SGHRS, CDR2 YFSETQ. In nucleotides, the CDR3 is TGCGCCAGCAGCTTGGGGGCCAACGAGCAGTTCTTC. This translates into CASSLGANEQFF.

The genes are TRBV19 and TRBJ2-3, with D uncertain. The CDR3 runs to 13 residues. The germline V and J ends were trimmed by 5 bases and 1 base, with 7 bases remaining between them. The germline V gene has CDR1 LNHDA and CDR2 SQIVND (reference sequence). CDR3 sequence (DNA): TGTGCCAGTAGTGATCGGGGCACAGATACGCAGTATTTT. This sequence encodes CASSDRGTDTQYF.

V usage is TRBV4-1 and J usage is TRBJ2-3; TRBD2 matches at 9 bases. The V gene's germline CDR1 is MGHRA and CDR2 YSYEKL. The CDR3 extends over 18 amino acids. J gave up 3 bases and V 4 bases, and 14 bases lay outside the gene matches. CDR3 coding DNA: TGCGCCAGCAGCCGGGGCGGGGGGGCCACCATCAGGACAGATACGCAGTATTTT. Residues: CASSRGGGATIRTDTQYF.

A few counts support this clone. CDR3 in DNA: TGTGCCAGCAGTGAAGCGGGGGCGGAGTACAATGAGCAGTTCTTC. Translation gives CASSEAGAEYNEQFF. This rearrangement joins TRBV6-1 to TRBJ2-1, with TRBD1 as a possible D gene (6 bases). This CDR3 has 15 amino acids. Trimming removed 0 bases from V and 4 bases from J, with 10 bases in between. Germline V gene sequence: CDR1 MNHNS, CDR2 SASEGT.

The rearrangement links TRBV11-1 to TRBJ2-1; 7 positions match TRBD1. J was trimmed by 4 bases and V by 1 base; bases with no gene match: 4. This CDR3 comprises 15 residues. Looked up from germline, CDR1 is SGHAT and CDR2 is FQDESV (reference sequence). DNA of the CDR3: TGTGCCAGCAGCTTAGAAGGGGGCGGTTACAATGAGCAGTTCTTC. Amino acids: CASSLEGGGYNEQFF.

The rearrangement joins TRBV7-2 to TRBJ1-1; D remains ambiguous. The germline V and J ends were trimmed by 3 bases and 1 base, with 9 bases remaining between them. From germline, CDR1 is SGHTA and CDR2 FQGNSA. The CDR3 sequence is 14 residues long. This CDR3 reads CASSFKWKNTEAFF. In DNA form, the CDR3 reads TGTGCCAGCAGCTTTAAGTGGAAGAACACTGAAGCTTTCTTT.

The CDR3 region is CASRGTSGQETQYF. The CDR3 nucleotides read TGCGCCAGCAGGGGGACTAGCGGCCAAGAGACCCAGTACTTC. V and J are TRBV5-1 and TRBJ2-5; 11 bases fit TRBD2. V shed 5 bases, J shed 1 base, and the junction held 1 base outside the gene matches. This CDR3 has 14 amino acids. CDR1 is SGHRS, CDR2 YFSETQ, per germline. The full variable domain, rest sourced from reference TRBV5-1 and TRBJ2-5, is KAGVTQTPRYLIKTRGQQVTLSCSPISGHRSVSWYQQTPGQGLQFLFEYFSETQRNKGNFPGRFSGRQFSNSRSEMNVSTLELGDSALYLCASRGTSGQETQYFGPGTRLLVL.

V and J are TRBV28 and TRBJ1-6, with D hard to call. The CDR3 covers 14 residues. The V gene lost 2 bases and the J gene lost 5 bases, with 7 bases spanning the gap. Looked up from germline, CDR1 is MDHEN and CDR2 is SYDVKM. The CDR3 protein is CASSLGLHNSPLHF. The CDR3 coding sequence is TGTGCCAGCAGTTTAGGACTCCATAATTCACCCCTCCACTTT.

The chain joins TRBV11-3 to TRBJ2-1; 7 positions agree with TRBD2. The V gene's germline CDR1 is SGHNT and CDR2 YENEEA. This CDR3 is 13 amino acids long. With V trimmed by 2 bases and J by 10 bases, 5 bases remained unmatched. The CDR3 spells CASSLSGREEQFF. CDR3 DNA: TGTGCCAGCAGCTTATCAGGGCGGGAGGAGCAGTTCTTC.

This chain connects TRBV5-1 to TRBJ2-2; 9 positions match TRBD1. Germline V gene lookup returns CDR1 SGHRS and CDR2 YFSETQ. The CDR3 is 15 amino acids. V lost 3 bases to trimming and J lost 5 bases; unmatched junction nucleotides: 5. The CDR3 reads CASSSTGGETGELFF. The CDR3 DNA is TGCGCCAGCAGCTCAACAGGGGGCGAAACCGGGGAGCTGTTTTTT. Variable domain in full (rest from reference TRBV5-1 and TRBJ2-2): KAGVTQTPRYLIKTRGQQVTLSCSPISGHRSVSWYQQTPGQGLQFLFEYFSETQRNKGNFPGRFSGRQFSNSRSEMNVSTLELGDSALYLCASSSTGGETGELFFGEGSRLTVL.

J is TRBJ2-7 and V is TRBV18; 8 nucleotides line up with TRBD2. The ends lost 3 bases at V and 4 bases at J; junction bases unmatched: 8. CDR3 length equals 15 residues. Germline CDR1 reads KGHSH; CDR2 reads LQKENI. CDR3 sequence (DNA): TGTGCCAGCTCACCCACGGGGGGGCGTAGGTACGAGCAGTACTTC. Translated: CASSPTGGRRYEQYF.

The chain uses TRBV9 and TRBJ1-1; unclear D gene. Germline V CDR1 and CDR2: SGDLS, YYNGEE. This CDR3 has 14 residues. V gave up 5 bases and J gave up 4 bases, with 15 bases separating them. The DNA of the CDR3 is TGTGCCAGCAGTCCTGCGGGGTTGAGCACTGAAGCTTTCTTT. This encodes CASSPAGLSTEAFF.

The V and J genes are TRBV4-3 and TRBJ2-5, with 10 nucleotides matching TRBD1. Germline CDR1 is LGHNA and CDR2 is YSLEER. There are 14 residues in the CDR3. J gave up 10 bases and V 0 bases, and 5 bases lay outside the gene matches. DNA of the CDR3: TGCGCCAGCAGCCAAGATAGACAGGGGGCTATCCAGTACTTC. Its protein product is CASSQDRQGAIQYF.

This rearrangement joins TRBV5-4 to TRBJ2-5, with D maybe TRBD1 (6 bases). Germline V gives CDR1 SGHNT, CDR2 YYREEE (reference sequence). V shed 2 bases and J shed 2 bases, with 13 bases lying between them. The length of the CDR3 is 15 residues. CDR3 sequence: CASSLDGQKQETQYF. The CDR3 DNA follows: TGTGCCAGCAGCTTAGACGGACAGAAACAAGAGACCCAGTACTTC.